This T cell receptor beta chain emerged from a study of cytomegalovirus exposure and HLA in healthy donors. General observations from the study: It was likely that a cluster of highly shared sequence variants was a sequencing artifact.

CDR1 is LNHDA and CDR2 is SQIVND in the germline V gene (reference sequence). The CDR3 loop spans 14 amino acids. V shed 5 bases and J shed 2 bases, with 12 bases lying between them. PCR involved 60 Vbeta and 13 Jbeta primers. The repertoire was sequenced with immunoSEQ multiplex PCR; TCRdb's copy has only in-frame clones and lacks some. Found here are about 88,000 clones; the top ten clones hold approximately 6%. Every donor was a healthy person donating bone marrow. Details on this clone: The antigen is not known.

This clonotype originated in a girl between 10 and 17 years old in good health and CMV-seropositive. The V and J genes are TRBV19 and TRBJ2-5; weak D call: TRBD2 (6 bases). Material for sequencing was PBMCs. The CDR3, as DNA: TGTGCCAGTAGTCAAGTAGCGGAACAAGAGACCCAGTACTTC. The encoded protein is CASSQVAEQETQYF.